The 13 T cell receptor beta chains below all came from one sample that was sequenced in a study of PD-1 blockade in classical Hodgkin lymphoma. The repertoire was sequenced with immunoSEQ multiplex PCR; TCRdb's copy has only in-frame clones and lacks some. Here the sample spans 75,000 to 95,000 clones, about 83% being singletons. Time point given: cycle 4 day 1 (C4D1), after 6 weeks of nivolumab. Each patient experienced a relapse that followed autologous stem cell transplantation, and brentuximab vedotin exposure varied. This sample comprised peripheral blood mononuclear cells (PBMCs), obtained before the fourth cycle of nivolumab. These receptors all stem from a human donor with classical Hodgkin lymphoma.

The chain is built from TRBV19 and TRBJ2-7; 8 bases fit TRBD1. Unmatched junction bases numbered 6, after V lost 5 bases and J lost 6 bases. Germline V gene lookup returns CDR1 LNHDA and CDR2 SQIVND (reference sequence). This CDR3 is 13 amino acids long. The CDR3 region has the DNA TGTGCCAGTAGTTTGCTAGACAGGGGCGAGCAGTACTTC. This encodes CASSLLDRGEQYF.

The chain uses TRBV11-2 and TRBJ2-7, with D perhaps TRBD1 (5 bases). The germline V and J ends were trimmed by 0 bases and 4 bases, with 19 bases remaining between them. The CDR3 is made up of 17 amino acids. CDR1 and CDR2 from the germline V gene are SGHAT and FQNNGV. CDR3 in DNA: TGTGCCAGCAGCTTAGATGCCTGGGGCAGACCGAGGTACGAGCAGTACTTC. It is translated as CASSLDAWGRPRYEQYF.

The genes are TRBV27 and TRBJ2-7; D is undetermined. V was cut by 2 bases and J by 6 bases, with 14 bases left in between. From germline, CDR1 is MNHEY and CDR2 SMNVEV (reference sequence). The CDR3 contains 14 residues. This CDR3 reads CASSLKGGSPEQYF. In nucleotides, the CDR3 is TGTGCCAGCAGTTTAAAGGGTGGCTCCCCCGAGCAGTACTTC.

The chain is built from TRBV10-3 and TRBJ2-3; possibly TRBD2 for D (5 bases). Trimming pared 9 bases from V and 0 bases from J, leaving 10 bases between. Germline CDR1 is ENHRY and CDR2 is SYGVKD. The CDR3 has 13 residues. The CDR3 DNA sequence: TGTGCCATACTAGAGTCTAGCACAGATACGCAGTATTTT. The encoded protein is CAILESSTDTQYF.

The V call is TRBV5-1, the J call TRBJ1-2; D perhaps matches TRBD1 (6 bases). Germline V lookup: CDR1 SGHRS, CDR2 YFSETQ. The CDR3 consists of 14 residues. Trimming pared 4 bases from V and 3 bases from J, leaving 13 bases between. The CDR3 nucleotides are TGCGCCAGCAGCCCCGGACAGACGGACTATGGCTACACCTTC. As protein: CASSPGQTDYGYTF. The full variable domain, in which reference TRBV5-1 and TRBJ1-2 provide the parts outside the CDR3, is KAGVTQTPRYLIKTRGQQVTLSCSPISGHRSVSWYQQTPGQGLQFLFEYFSETQRNKGNFPGRFSGRQFSNSRSEMNVSTLELGDSALYLCASSPGQTDYGYTFGSGTRLTVV.

The chain is built from TRBV5-1 and TRBJ2-7; 7 nucleotides match TRBD1. This CDR3 comprises 13 residues. Per the germline V gene, CDR1 is SGHRS and CDR2 is YFSETQ. The ends lost 4 bases at V and 2 bases at J; junction bases unmatched: 3. CDR3 in DNA: TGCGCCAGCAGCCCGGACAGGCCCTACGAGCAGTACTTC. This gives the protein CASSPDRPYEQYF.

CDR3 sequence reads: CASSLLGGSSYEQYF. The CDR3, as DNA: TGCGCCAGCAGCCTTTTGGGGGGGTCATCCTACGAGCAGTACTTC. The chain recombines TRBV4-3 with TRBJ2-7; 7 bases are shared with TRBD2. The trim removed 4 bases at V and 1 base at J, leaving 7 bases unmatched. Germline CDR1 reads LGHNA; CDR2 reads YSLEER. This CDR3 is 15 amino acids long.

This clone was detected only a few times. The chain joins TRBV7-8 to TRBJ1-1; TRBD1 agrees at 7 bases. The trim removed 5 bases at V and 4 bases at J, leaving 10 bases unmatched. Germline lookup yields CDR1 SGHVS and CDR2 FQNEAQ. The CDR3 has 15 residues. CDR3 bases: TGTGCCAGCAGCACGAAAGGGGGCGGCGGCACTGAAGCTTTCTTT. This codes for CASSTKGGGGTEAFF. Combining the CDR3 with reference TRBV7-8 and TRBJ1-1 gives the whole variable domain GAGVSQSPRYKVAKRGQDVALRCDPISGHVSLFWYQQALGQGPEFLTYFQNEAQLDKSGLPSDRFFAERPEGSVSTLKIQRTQQEDSAVYLCASSTKGGGGTEAFFGQGTRLTVV.

The genes are TRBV9 and TRBJ2-1; no clear D gene. Per the germline V gene, CDR1 is SGDLS and CDR2 is YYNGEE. The CDR3 is 14 residues long. The ends were cut back, 0 bases at V and 9 bases at J, with 13 bases in the middle. The CDR3 nucleotides are TGTGCCAGCAGCGTAGCTAATCGGGTCGGTGAGCAGTTCTTC. Translated: CASSVANRVGEQFF. The variable domain in full, with the rest retrieved from reference TRBV9 and TRBJ2-1, is DSGVTQTPKHLITATGQRVTLRCSPRSGDLSVYWYQQSLDQGLQFLIQYYNGEERAKGNILERFSAQQFPDLHSELNLSSLELGDSALYFCASSVANRVGEQFFGPGTRLTVL.

This clone has a handful of counts. The J gene is TRBJ1-5, the V gene TRBV5-4; a possible D gene is TRBD1 (5 bases). The germline CDR1 and CDR2 sequences are SGHNT and YYREEE (reference sequence). CDR3 size: 13 residues. V was cut by 4 bases and J by 3 bases, with 8 bases left in between. This CDR3 reads CASSDGTNQPQHF. DNA for the CDR3: TGTGCCAGCAGCGATGGGACCAATCAGCCCCAGCATTTT.

As for this clone: The sample has other DNA sequences that encode this CDR3 too. V and J are TRBV7-9 and TRBJ1-1; a weak D match, TRBD1 (5 bases). V was cut by 2 bases and J by 5 bases, with 9 bases left in between. There are 13 residues in the CDR3. Looked up from germline, CDR1 is SEHNR and CDR2 is FQNEAQ (reference sequence). The CDR3 DNA reads TGTGCCAGCAGCTTACAGGGAGGGACTGAAGCTTTCTTT. Translation gives CASSLQGGTEAFF.

The rearrangement joins TRBV6-1 to TRBJ2-5; a possible D gene is TRBD1 (5 bases). This CDR3 comprises 15 residues. In germline, CDR1 is MNHNS, CDR2 SASEGT. Trimming stripped 2 bases from V and 4 bases from J, with 14 bases between. The CDR3 bases are TGTGCCAGCAGTGAACTCCAGGGTTGGGGAGAGACCCAGTACTTC. It yields the protein CASSELQGWGETQYF.

The chain has TRBV11-2 and TRBJ2-1; D gene uncertain. CDR3 length: 17 residues. Germline V gene lookup returns CDR1 SGHAT and CDR2 FQNNGV. Trimming removed 2 bases from V and 5 bases from J, with 19 bases in between. This chain's CDR3 is CASSLQPAPAPNNEQFF. Written as DNA, the CDR3 is TGTGCCAGCAGCTTACAGCCAGCCCCCGCCCCGAACAATGAGCAGTTCTTC.